This note documents a single T cell receptor beta chain sequence. Its antigen is currently unknown. TCRdb processed the 5' RACE reads again and assigns one entry to each CDR3 protein, with no DNA. The specimen's table records about 260,000 distinct CDR3 sequences. The record originates from a study of T cells expressing NK-cell markers. As for the study in general: In the group of eight sequenced donors, seven were HCMV-seropositive and one was seronegative. Overall study results and limits: About 6 donors had dominant NKG2C+ clonotypes that comprised about 1.0-8% of their CD8+ T cells.

CDR1 and CDR2 from the germline V gene are SEHNR and FQNEAQ (reference sequence). The CDR3 sequence is 13 residues long. The sequence was obtained from a woman aged 18 to 75 in good health. The sequenced material came from blood T cells: a sorted CD56 or NKG2C T cell subset, CD4+ or CD8+ T cells, or bulk PBMC T cells (not recorded which). This sequence joins TRBV7-9 and TRBJ2-7; without DNA, the TCRdb call of TRBD2 cannot be checked. CDR3 sequence: CASSTGPTYEQYF.